The rows below give T cell receptor beta chains drawn from one sample of a study of T cell changes during pregnancy in multiple sclerosis. Method: immunoSEQ multiplex PCR; TCRdb's copy keeps in-frame clones and lacks some. This sample carries 39,000 or so clones, about 90% of them seen once, and the ten largest clones take about 12%. The source was CD8+ T cells from peripheral blood mononuclear cells, collected after pregnancy. Source of these receptors: a female donor with multiple sclerosis, enrolled in a pregnancy study. CDR3s include the opening cysteine and the closing phenylalanine or tryptophan. Fields, in order: clone size, J gene, D gene, V gene, CDR3 protein, CDR3 DNA. A D gene is named only where the DNA matches it firmly. The listing skips clone size in some rows; elsewhere it reads once, few, many or a size class.

-,TRBJ1-1,-,TRBV4-1,CASSPKGALLNTEAFF,TGCGCCAGCAGCCCTAAAGGGGCACTCTTGAACACTGAAGCTTTCTTT
-,TRBJ1-4,TRBD1,TRBV6-5,CASKPGQSNEKLFF,TGTGCCAGCAAACCGGGACAGTCAAATGAAAAACTGTTTTTT
once,TRBJ1-1,TRBD1,TRBV7-8,CASSLPRTGTNTEAFF,TGTGCCAGCAGCTTACCCCGGACAGGGACAAACACTGAAGCTTTCTTT
-,TRBJ2-3,-,TRBV5-1,CASSLVPGKGGDTQYF,TGCGCCAGCAGCTTGGTTCCAGGGAAGGGTGGAGATACGCAGTATTTT
-,TRBJ1-5,-,TRBV5-5,CASSLGGGDQPQHF,TGTGCCAGCAGCTTGGGCGGAGGGGATCAGCCCCAGCATTTT
-,TRBJ2-7,TRBD2,TRBV7-8,CASSPLAGPSYEQYF,TGTGCCAGCAGCCCTTTAGCGGGACCTTCCTACGAGCAGTACTTC
once,TRBJ1-4,TRBD1,TRBV6-1,CASSDETGGPNEKLFF,TGTGCCAGCAGTGATGAGACAGGGGGTCCAAATGAAAAACTGTTTTTT
once,TRBJ1-2,-,TRBV6-5,CASSPVDSNYGYTF,TGTGCCAGTAGCCCCGTGGACAGCAACTATGGCTACACCTTC
-,TRBJ1-5,-,TRBV5-6,CASSSGQVSNQPQHF,TGTGCCAGCAGTTCGGGACAAGTTAGCAATCAGCCCCAGCATTTT
-,TRBJ2-1,-,TRBV7-6,CASSLGWRPIENEQFF,TGTGCCAGCAGCTTAGGCTGGCGGCCCATTGAAAATGAGCAGTTCTTC
-,TRBJ1-2,TRBD1,TRBV27,CASSSEGQGAPNYGYTF,TGTGCCAGCAGTTCCGAAGGACAGGGGGCGCCTAACTATGGCTACACCTTC
-,TRBJ1-2,-,TRBV19,CASTDPVQEPYGYTF,TGTGCCAGTACCGACCCCGTACAGGAACCTTATGGCTACACCTTC
few,TRBJ2-5,TRBD2,TRBV5-5,CASSLELAGGRETQYF,TGTGCCAGCAGCTTGGAGCTAGCGGGGGGGCGAGAGACCCAGTACTTC
-,TRBJ2-2,-,TRBV5-1,CASSLLQGTGELFF,TGCGCCAGCAGCTTGCTTCAGGGCACCGGGGAGCTGTTTTTT
-,TRBJ2-1,-,TRBV6-4,CASSPDSEYEQFF,TGTGCCAGCAGCCCGGACAGCGAATATGAGCAGTTCTTC
-,TRBJ2-1,-,TRBV12-5,CASGYDKYNEQFF,TGTGCTAGTGGCTATGACAAATACAATGAGCAGTTCTTC
-,TRBJ1-2,-,TRBV7-8,CASSSPRAWGYTF,TGTGCCAGCAGCTCCCCCAGGGCGTGGGGCTACACCTTC
-,TRBJ1-1,-,TRBV7-6,CASSLEIGGVTEAFF,TGTGCCAGCAGCTTAGAGATAGGGGGAGTCACTGAAGCTTTCTTT
-,TRBJ2-7,-,TRBV28,CASSPLGREQYF,TGTGCCAGCAGTCCCCTGGGGCGCGAGCAGTACTTC
-,TRBJ2-2,TRBD1,TRBV5-1,CASSVSGTGGKDTGELFF,TGCGCCAGCAGCGTGTCCGGGACAGGGGGCAAGGACACCGGGGAGCTGTTTTTT
-,TRBJ2-7,TRBD1,TRBV5-1,CASSSRTGESYEQYF,TGCGCCAGCAGCTCCAGGACAGGGGAAAGCTACGAGCAGTACTTC
-,TRBJ1-1,-,TRBV4-1,CASSQVASLNTEAFF,TGCGCCAGCAGCCAAGTGGCATCTTTGAACACTGAAGCTTTCTTT
-,TRBJ2-5,-,TRBV7-2,CASSLGTWYQETQYF,TGTGCCAGCAGCTTAGGGACATGGTACCAAGAGACCCAGTACTTC
-,TRBJ2-7,-,TRBV19,CASSPLTGRPYEQYF,TGTGCCAGTAGTCCCTTAACAGGGCGCCCCTACGAGCAGTACTTC
-,TRBJ2-2,-,TRBV6-1,CASSEATSGTGELFF,TGTGCCAGCAGTGAAGCCACCTCAGGGACCGGGGAGCTGTTTTTT
-,TRBJ2-1,-,TRBV6-4,CASSSLEGVTAYNEQFF,TGTGCCAGCAGCTCCCTCGAGGGAGTGACCGCCTACAATGAGCAGTTCTTC
-,TRBJ2-1,TRBD2,TRBV2,CASSEALAGSYNEQFF,TGTGCCAGCAGTGAAGCGCTAGCGGGATCCTACAATGAGCAGTTCTTC
-,TRBJ2-5,-,TRBV10-3,CAIRKKAGVKTQYF,TGTGCCATCAGGAAAAAAGCAGGGGTAAAGACCCAGTACTTC
-,TRBJ2-5,-,TRBV27,CASSPSGGDAGETQYF,TGTGCCAGCAGTCCCTCTGGCGGAGACGCCGGGGAGACCCAGTACTTC
-,TRBJ2-1,-,TRBV9,CASSVEKSSYNEQFF,TGTGCCAGCAGCGTAGAGAAGAGCTCCTACAATGAGCAGTTCTTC
-,TRBJ1-5,-,TRBV7-9,CASSPTSSNQPQHF,TGTGCCAGCAGCCCAACAAGTAGCAATCAGCCCCAGCATTTT
-,TRBJ2-1,-,TRBV27,CASSLSWSGQSIREQFF,TGTGCCAGCAGTTTATCGTGGAGCGGGCAAAGCATCAGGGAGCAGTTCTTC
-,TRBJ2-5,-,TRBV6-6,CASSYSPAGAEETQYF,TGTGCCAGCAGTTACTCCCCGGCGGGGGCCGAAGAGACCCAGTACTTC
-,TRBJ1-5,TRBD1,TRBV4-2,CASSSRTGDSNQPQHF,TGTGCCAGCAGCTCACGGACAGGGGATAGCAATCAGCCCCAGCATTTT
-,TRBJ1-4,TRBD1,TRBV2,CASFPEQGRRLFF,TGTGCCAGCTTCCCGGAACAGGGGCGTAGACTGTTTTTT
-,TRBJ1-2,-,TRBV5-1,CASSPGKGFYGYTF,TGCGCCAGCAGCCCGGGGAAAGGGTTCTATGGCTACACCTTC
-,TRBJ2-7,TRBD1,TRBV28,CASSPLRGGTGDPYEQYF,TGTGCCAGCAGCCCCCTGAGGGGCGGGACAGGCGATCCCTACGAGCAGTACTTC
-,TRBJ1-2,TRBD1,TRBV9,CASSEKGDRPYGYTF,TGTGCCAGCAGCGAGAAGGGGGACAGGCCTTATGGCTACACCTTC
-,TRBJ1-1,-,TRBV28,CASSLGANLNTEAFF,TGTGCCAGCAGTTTGGGGGCAAACTTGAACACTGAAGCTTTCTTT
-,TRBJ2-7,TRBD2,TRBV2,CASRPAGLAGGYEQYF,TGTGCCAGCAGACCAGCGGGACTAGCGGGAGGTTACGAGCAGTACTTC
-,TRBJ1-2,-,TRBV6-5,CASSWTANYGYTF,TGTGCCAGCAGCTGGACAGCTAACTATGGCTACACCTTC
-,TRBJ1-2,-,TRBV6-1,CATITWRGNGYGYTF,TGTGCCACTATAACCTGGAGAGGGAATGGCTATGGCTACACCTTC
once,TRBJ2-2,-,TRBV27,CASSLASGRELFF,TGTGCCAGCAGTTTGGCATCCGGGAGGGAGCTGTTTTTT
-,TRBJ1-1,TRBD1,TRBV27,CASGQGGTEAFF,TGTGCCAGTGGACAGGGCGGGACTGAAGCTTTCTTT
-,TRBJ1-5,-,TRBV7-9,CASSLETNQPQHF,TGTGCCAGCAGCTTAGAAACAAATCAGCCCCAGCATTTT
-,TRBJ2-1,TRBD2,TRBV5-1,CASSLFERGPKNNEQFF,TGCGCCAGCAGCTTGTTCGAGCGGGGGCCAAAAAATAATGAGCAGTTCTTC
-,TRBJ2-5,-,TRBV19,CASSKGGAAQETQYF,TGTGCCAGTAGTAAGGGTGGGGCGGCCCAAGAGACCCAGTACTTC
-,TRBJ2-1,-,TRBV10-2,CASTGRRSEQFF,TGCGCCAGCACCGGTCGGAGGAGCGAGCAGTTCTTC